This T cell receptor (beta chain) was captured in a study of T cell changes during pregnancy in multiple sclerosis. This clone occurred once. The repertoire was sequenced with immunoSEQ multiplex PCR; TCRdb's copy has only in-frame clones and lacks some. Of about 100,000 clones listed, approximately 92% were seen once; the top ten hold 1.5% to 2.5%. The CDR3 loop spans 16 amino acids. Looked up from germline, CDR1 is SGHKS and CDR2 is YYEKEE (reference sequence). The junction had 10 bases not matched to a gene; V was cut back by 5 bases and J by 5 bases. The TCR originated in a female donor with multiple sclerosis, enrolled in a pregnancy study. Specimen: peripheral blood, collected after pregnancy. This chain connects TRBV5-5 to TRBJ1-2; 12 bases map to TRBD1. The CDR3 reads CASSRPGQGAGYGYTF. The CDR3 region has the DNA TGTGCCAGCAGTCGCCCGGGACAGGGGGCCGGGTATGGCTACACCTTC.